Listed below are T cell receptor beta chains from one sample, sequenced in a study of T cell responses to AZD1222 COVID-19 vaccine. Data came from immunoSEQ multiplex PCR; TCRdb stores just in-frame clones and leaves some out. The table records 150,000 or so clones, about 95% of them present only once. The source material was peripheral blood, sampled on day 0 of AZD1222 vaccination. These receptors were collected from an adult in good health. CDR3s include the opening cysteine and the closing phenylalanine or tryptophan. D genes are given only for firm matches. For some rows the clone size is stated as once, few or many, or as a class when expanded; others skip it.

V: TRBV5-4; J: TRBJ2-5; D: -; size: -; CDR3: CASSLAAGAETQYF; DNA: TGTGCCAGCAGTCTGGCGGCGGGGGCTGAGACCCAGTACTTC
V: TRBV30; J: TRBJ2-1; D: TRBD2; size: -; CDR3: CAWSVLAGAYNEQFF; DNA: TGTGCCTGGAGTGTCCTAGCGGGAGCTTACAATGAGCAGTTCTTC
V: TRBV9; J: TRBJ2-1; D: -; size: -; CDR3: CASTPGGPGVSSYNEQFF; DNA: TGTGCCAGCACCCCTGGGGGGCCCGGGGTGAGCTCCTACAATGAGCAGTTCTTC
V: TRBV5-1; J: TRBJ1-6; D: -; size: once; CDR3: CASSLEGIGSPLHF; DNA: TGCGCCAGCAGCTTGGAAGGGATCGGCTCACCCCTCCACTTT
V: TRBV6-5; J: TRBJ1-4; D: -; size: once; CDR3: CASSYYYQGPLGKLFF; DNA: TGTGCCAGCAGTTACTACTATCAGGGCCCCTTGGGAAAACTGTTTTTT
V: TRBV30; J: TRBJ1-6; D: -; size: once; CDR3: CAWSHGGASPLHF; DNA: TGTGCCTGGAGTCACGGGGGGGCTTCACCCCTCCACTTT
V: TRBV20-1; J: TRBJ1-6; D: -; size: -; CDR3: CSASRGQSVGSPLHF; DNA: TGCAGTGCTAGTAGGGGACAATCAGTCGGTTCACCCCTCCACTTT
V: TRBV11-3; J: TRBJ2-7; D: -; size: -; CDR3: CASSPGGKVGYEQYF; DNA: TGTGCCAGCAGCCCCGGTGGGAAAGTGGGGTACGAGCAGTACTTC
V: TRBV6-5; J: TRBJ2-7; D: -; size: -; CDR3: CASRDPARYEQYF; DNA: TGTGCCAGCAGGGACCCTGCCCGCTACGAGCAGTACTTC
V: TRBV2; J: TRBJ2-1; D: TRBD2; size: -; CDR3: CARGRTSGYNEQFF; DNA: TGTGCCCGCGGTAGGACTAGCGGTTACAATGAGCAGTTCTTC
V: TRBV11-3; J: TRBJ2-1; D: -; size: -; CDR3: CASRCNEQFF; DNA: TGTGCCAGCAGGTGTAATGAGCAGTTCTTC
V: TRBV12-3/TRBV12-4; J: TRBJ2-2; D: -; size: -; CDR3: CASRLGLTGELFF; DNA: TGTGCCAGCAGACTCGGACTAACCGGGGAGCTGTTTTTT
V: TRBV4-1; J: TRBJ2-7; D: TRBD2; size: once; CDR3: CVSSQSLGLAYEQYF; DNA: TGCGTCAGCAGCCAGTCTCTGGGACTAGCCTACGAGCAGTACTTC
V: TRBV18; J: TRBJ2-7; D: -; size: -; CDR3: CASSGYSSYEQYF; DNA: TGTGCCAGCTCAGGCTACTCTAGCTACGAGCAGTACTTC
V: TRBV6-5; J: TRBJ1-2; D: -; size: -; CDR3: CASSYLKDYGYTF; DNA: TGTGCCAGCAGTTACCTGAAGGACTATGGCTACACCTTC
V: TRBV6-4; J: TRBJ2-2; D: -; size: -; CDR3: CASSGSRNTGELFF; DNA: TGTGCCAGCAGTGGATCAAGGAACACCGGGGAGCTGTTTTTT
V: TRBV9; J: TRBJ2-1; D: TRBD2; size: -; CDR3: CASSVTAPSGKFNEQFF; DNA: TGTGCCAGCAGCGTAACGGCCCCTAGCGGGAAGTTCAATGAGCAGTTCTTC
V: TRBV19; J: TRBJ2-7; D: -; size: -; CDR3: CASSAGRSYEQYF; DNA: TGTGCCAGTAGTGCCGGCAGATCCTACGAGCAGTACTTC
V: TRBV25-1; J: TRBJ2-1; D: TRBD1; size: -; CDR3: CASRRQGNEQFF; DNA: TGTGCCAGCCGAAGACAGGGAAATGAGCAGTTCTTC
V: TRBV27; J: TRBJ2-5; D: TRBD2; size: -; CDR3: CASSSGLAGVTGTQYF; DNA: TGTGCCAGCAGTTCAGGACTAGCGGGAGTCACGGGGACCCAGTACTTC
V: TRBV12-3/TRBV12-4; J: TRBJ2-1; D: -; size: -; CDR3: CASSLSGFNEQFF; DNA: TGTGCCAGCAGTTTATCAGGGTTCAATGAGCAGTTCTTC
V: TRBV7-9; J: TRBJ1-2; D: -; size: -; CDR3: CASSLVSPTYRENYGYTF; DNA: TGTGCCAGCAGCTTAGTCTCTCCTACCTACAGGGAGAACTATGGCTACACCTTC
V: TRBV20-1; J: TRBJ2-2; D: -; size: -; CDR3: CSASRGTNTGELFF; DNA: TGCAGTGCTAGTAGAGGAACGAACACCGGGGAGCTGTTTTTT
V: TRBV30; J: TRBJ2-7; D: -; size: -; CDR3: CAWSVGRPYEQYF; DNA: TGTGCCTGGAGTGTGGGCAGACCATACGAGCAGTACTTC
V: TRBV18; J: TRBJ1-6; D: -; size: -; CDR3: CASSLPNSPLHF; DNA: TGTGCCAGCTCACTTCCCAATTCACCCCTCCACTTT
V: TRBV28; J: TRBJ2-2; D: -; size: -; CDR3: CASRATGPNTGELFF; DNA: TGTGCCAGCAGGGCCACAGGGCCGAACACCGGGGAGCTGTTTTTT
V: TRBV6-6; J: TRBJ1-1; D: -; size: -; CDR3: CASSLGRRTEAFF; DNA: TGTGCCAGCAGTTTAGGGAGGCGGACTGAAGCTTTCTTT
V: TRBV19; J: TRBJ1-5; D: -; size: -; CDR3: CASKVSNQPQHF; DNA: TGTGCCAGTAAGGTTTCCAATCAGCCCCAGCATTTT
V: TRBV21-1; J: TRBJ1-5; D: -; size: once; CDR3: CASSNGKNQPQHF; DNA: TGTGCCAGCAGCAACGGGAAGAATCAGCCCCAGCATTTT
V: TRBV1; J: TRBJ2-7; D: -; size: few; CDR3: CTSSQDLFRRGQVTYEQYF; DNA: TGCACCAGCAGCCAAGATCTATTTCGAAGGGGACAGGTCACCTACGAGCAGTACTTC
V: TRBV6-9; J: TRBJ1-5; D: -; size: -; CDR3: CASSYVDHRDQPQHF; DNA: TGTGCCAGCAGTTACGTGGACCACAGGGATCAGCCCCAGCATTTT
V: TRBV7-9; J: TRBJ2-1; D: TRBD2; size: -; CDR3: CASSLPPRLAGDYYNEQFF; DNA: TGTGCCAGCAGCTTACCACCCCGACTAGCGGGGGACTACTACAATGAGCAGTTCTTC
V: TRBV27; J: TRBJ1-1; D: TRBD1; size: once; CDR3: CASTHWGQGNTEAFF; DNA: TGTGCCAGCACCCATTGGGGACAGGGGAACACTGAAGCTTTCTTT
V: TRBV6-5; J: TRBJ2-7; D: TRBD1; size: -; CDR3: CASSYARGQQYEQYF; DNA: TGTGCCAGCAGTTACGCTCGGGGACAGCAATACGAGCAGTACTTC
V: TRBV14; J: TRBJ1-3; D: -; size: few; CDR3: CASSQAAGSRVQF; DNA: TGTGCCAGCAGCCAGGCCGCCGGGTCCCGGGTCCAATTT
V: TRBV6-5; J: TRBJ1-5; D: -; size: -; CDR3: CASSYLLRDSNQPQHF; DNA: TGTGCCAGCAGTTATCTTCTTCGGGACAGCAATCAGCCCCAGCATTTT
V: TRBV5-1; J: TRBJ1-1; D: -; size: -; CDR3: CASIPTGGDLNTEAFF; DNA: TGCGCCAGCATCCCGACCGGAGGGGACCTGAACACTGAAGCTTTCTTT